The source of this T cell receptor (beta chain) is a study of PD-1 blockade in classical Hodgkin lymphoma. Study-level findings and limits: Prior therapy or disease activity may underlie the repertoire differences, whose causes remain undefined.

Each of the patients experienced relapse following autologous stem cell transplantation, and their brentuximab vedotin exposure differed. Only in-frame clones appear in the TCRdb table, and some are missing; sequencing was by immunoSEQ multiplex PCR. The table has about 15,000 clones, approximately 80% seen once. About this clone: Antigen specificity is unknown.

V gave up 2 bases and J gave up 0 bases, with 10 bases separating them. The V gene's germline CDR1 is WNHNN and CDR2 SYGVQD (reference sequence). This CDR3 has 16 amino acids. The chain has TRBV10-1 and TRBJ2-2; D might be TRBD1 or TRBD2, each matching 5 bases. The origin of this receptor is a human donor with classical Hodgkin lymphoma. Sequencing was performed on peripheral blood mononuclear cells (PBMCs), taken before the second cycle of nivolumab. The DNA of the CDR3 is TGCGCCAGCAGTGAGGGGGGTTACGCGAACACCGGGGAGCTGTTTTTT. Translated: CASSEGGYANTGELFF.